This T cell receptor beta chain was profiled in a study of beta chain features in type 1 diabetes. The sequenced template was cDNA made from the entire isolated RNA. The repertoire was sequenced with immunoSEQ multiplex PCR; TCRdb's copy has only in-frame clones and lacks some. The sample lists roughly 280,000 clones, roughly 25% occurring once. Concerning this clone: Its antigen is not identified.

General study findings and limits: A possible short-template PCR bias applies equally to patients and controls. Shorter TCRB CDR3s, moderately but significantly so, were found in Type 1 diabetes patients in all four CD4+ subsets.

CDR3 length: 14 amino acids. The germline gives CDR1 MDHEN, CDR2 SYDVKM. Trimming took 10 bases from V and 5 from J; bases not matched to a gene: 9. The gene calls are TRBV28 and TRBJ2-1, with 9 bases fitting TRBD2. The sample comprised naive CD4+ T cells from blood. The clonotype comes from a woman aged 30 to 39 with type 1 diabetes. CDR3 DNA: TGTGCCATCCCGGGGACTAGCCCCGACAATGAGCAGTTCTTC. This encodes CAIPGTSPDNEQFF.